This T cell receptor beta chain was sequenced in a study of T cells expressing NK-cell markers. Each CDR3 protein gets one entry in TCRdb, which reprocessed the 5' RACE reads and gives no DNA. This listing includes a few hundred thousand distinct CDR3 sequences. CDR3 size: 15 residues. Germline lookup yields CDR1 SGHDT and CDR2 YYEEEE. The chain carries TRBV5-6 and TRBJ1-1; TCRdb designates TRBD1, a call that cannot be tested without DNA. The sequence was obtained from a woman aged 45-65 years in good health. The sequenced material came from blood T cells: a sorted CD56 or NKG2C T cell subset, CD4+ or CD8+ T cells, or bulk PBMC T cells (not recorded which). CDR3 amino acids: CASSLVTGLATEAFF. Full variable domain (outside the CDR3, taken from reference TRBV5-6 and TRBJ1-1): DAGVTQSPTHLIKTRGQQVTLRCSPKSGHDTVSWYQQALGQGPQFIFQYYEEEERQRGNFPDRFSGHQFPNYSSELNVNALLLGDSALYLCASSLVTGLATEAFFGQGTRLTVV.